These 17 T cell receptor beta chains share one sample of origin, sequenced in a study of cytomegalovirus exposure and HLA in healthy donors. Clones were sequenced by immunoSEQ multiplex PCR, and TCRdb holds only the in-frame ones, with some missing. Of around 100,000 clones in the sample, roughly 85% were seen once. Sequencing input: PBMCs. These receptors all stem from a man aged 18 to 30 in good health and CMV-seropositive.

This clone has a single count. The rearrangement uses TRBV10-3 and TRBJ2-7; TRBD2 is a possible D gene (5 bases). V was trimmed by 7 bases and J by 5 bases, leaving 15 bases between them. CDR1 and CDR2 from the germline V gene are ENHRY and SYGVKD. This CDR3 comprises 13 residues. CDR3 DNA sequence: TGTGCCATCACTAACTTGGCGGGCGACGAGCAGTACTTC. It yields the protein CAITNLAGDEQYF.

This clone was found many times. CDR3 protein: CASSAKNSGANVLTF. In DNA form, the CDR3 reads TGTGCCAGCAGTGCAAAAAACTCTGGGGCCAACGTCCTGACTTTC. The V and J genes are TRBV6-4 and TRBJ2-6, with D hard to call. Germline V gene data show CDR1 as MRHNA and CDR2 as SNTAGT. Trimming pared 4 bases from V and 0 bases from J, leaving 7 bases between. The CDR3 is made up of 15 amino acids.

The J gene is TRBJ2-3, the V gene TRBV27; 13 bases map to TRBD2. After removal of 3 bases from V and 5 bases from J, the junction contained 8 bases not matched to a gene. The CDR3 covers 17 residues. The germline gives CDR1 MNHEY, CDR2 SMNVEV (reference sequence). The CDR3 DNA reads as TGTGCCAGCAGTTTTTCCGGACTAGCGGGAGTGGTAGATACGCAGTATTTT. It encodes CASSFSGLAGVVDTQYF.

This clone was counted a single time. V is TRBV28 and J is TRBJ1-2, with D tentatively TRBD1 (6 bases). Germline lookup yields CDR1 MDHEN and CDR2 SYDVKM. This CDR3 has 18 residues. V was pared by 4 bases and J by 3 bases, with 24 bases between. The CDR3 loop reads CASSSTSLDSLADYGYTF. CDR3 in DNA: TGTGCCAGCAGTTCGACTTCTTTGGACAGCCTGGCCGACTATGGCTACACCTTC.

There are many counts of this clone. V and J are TRBV4-1 and TRBJ2-7; 12 nucleotides align to TRBD2. The V segment lost 4 bases and the J segment 0 bases; nucleotides outside the gene matches: 13. CDR1 is MGHRA, CDR2 YSYEKL, per germline. The CDR3 consists of 19 residues. CDR3 protein: CASSLRLSTSGGSSYEQYF. In DNA, the CDR3 is TGCGCCAGCAGCCTGCGGTTATCGACTAGCGGGGGTAGCTCCTACGAGCAGTACTTC.

The chain combines TRBV29-1 with TRBJ1-2; D not certain. Trimming removed 4 bases from V and 4 bases from J, with 13 bases in between. The germline CDR1 and CDR2 sequences are SQVTM and ANQGSEA. The CDR3 covers 13 residues. Written as DNA, the CDR3 is TGCAGCGTTGGCCAGGCCCTCGGCTATGGCTACACCTTC. Amino acid sequence: CSVGQALGYGYTF.

The chain joins TRBV10-3 to TRBJ2-7; perhaps TRBD2 as D (6 bases). Germline-derived CDR1 and CDR2 are ENHRY and SYGVKD. CDR3 size: 13 residues. Trimming left V 0 bases short and J 5 bases short, with 8 bases between. The CDR3 here is CAISESGGNEQYF. The CDR3, as DNA: TGTGCCATCAGTGAGTCAGGAGGGAACGAGCAGTACTTC.

The chain links TRBV5-1 to TRBJ2-7; perhaps TRBD1 as D (5 bases). Germline V CDR1 and CDR2: SGHRS, YFSETQ. The CDR3 extends over 14 amino acids. The ends were cut back, 0 bases at V and 3 bases at J, with 10 bases in the middle. CDR3 loop: CASSLEQAVYEQYF. CDR3 in DNA: TGCGCCAGCAGCTTGGAACAGGCCGTCTACGAGCAGTACTTC. Full variable domain (outside the CDR3, taken from reference TRBV5-1 and TRBJ2-7): KAGVTQTPRYLIKTRGQQVTLSCSPISGHRSVSWYQQTPGQGLQFLFEYFSETQRNKGNFPGRFSGRQFSNSRSEMNVSTLELGDSALYLCASSLEQAVYEQYFGPGTRLTVT.

The V gene is TRBV4-2, the J gene TRBJ2-5; 11 bases are shared with TRBD2. The CDR3 is 15 amino acids. Germline trimming cut 1 base from V and 4 bases from J; bases unmatched to any gene: 2. Germline lookup yields CDR1 LGHNA and CDR2 YNFKEQ. In nucleotides, the CDR3 is TGTGCCAGCAGCCAAGTTCTAGCGGGAGGAGAGACCCAGTACTTC. Translation gives CASSQVLAGGETQYF.

The gene calls are TRBV9 and TRBJ2-1, with 7 positions matching TRBD1. The CDR3 extends over 16 amino acids. The V and J ends lost 0 bases and 8 bases, in that order; junction bases with no gene match: 11. CDR1 and CDR2 (germline): SGDLS, YYNGEE. Written as DNA, the CDR3 is TGTGCCAGCAGCGTAGGTCTAGAGGGGGCTGGGGATGAGCAGTTCTTC. Amino acids: CASSVGLEGAGDEQFF.

The chain joins TRBV5-1 to TRBJ2-2, with D uncertain. The V gene lost 5 bases and the J gene lost 4 bases, with 9 bases spanning the gap. The CDR3 has 13 residues. Germline V gene lookup returns CDR1 SGHRS and CDR2 YFSETQ. This CDR3 reads CASRWSITGELFF. Here the CDR3 DNA reads TGCGCCAGCAGGTGGAGTATCACCGGGGAGCTGTTTTTT.

The chain joins TRBV7-9 to TRBJ2-2; 11 nucleotides line up with TRBD2. V was clipped by 2 bases and J by 3 bases; unmatched bases: 5. Germline values: CDR1 SEHNR, CDR2 FQNEAQ (reference sequence). The CDR3 extends over 17 amino acids. Here the CDR3 DNA reads TGTGCCAGCAGCTTATGGGGACTAGCGGCTTACACCGGGGAGCTGTTTTTT. Translating gives CASSLWGLAAYTGELFF.

CDR3 in amino acids: CASRTGSGDGYTF. DNA of the CDR3: TGTGCCAGCAGGACAGGGTCGGGAGATGGCTACACCTTC. V is TRBV28 and J is TRBJ1-2, with 7 bases that match TRBD1. The CDR3 sequence is 13 residues long. V was pared by 6 bases and J by 6 bases, with 7 bases of the junction left unmatched. Germline CDR1 and CDR2: MDHEN and SYDVKM.

The CDR3 region has the DNA TGCGCCAGCAGTGACGGTGCTGATAACACCGGGGAGCTGTTTTTT. It specifies CASSDGADNTGELFF. V usage is TRBV10-1 and J usage is TRBJ2-2; D unresolved. The CDR3 extends over 15 amino acids. CDR1 and CDR2 (germline): WNHNN, SYGVQD (reference sequence). V was shortened by 3 bases and J by 2 bases, with 10 bases between the two germline ends.

CDR3 protein: CASTQSRLAGYEQYF. The CDR3 nucleotides read TGTGCCAGCACCCAGTCAAGACTAGCGGGATACGAGCAGTACTTC. The genes are TRBV27 and TRBJ2-7; 11 nucleotides align to TRBD2. CDR1 is MNHEY and CDR2 is SMNVEV in the germline V gene (reference sequence). The CDR3 contains 15 residues. The V and J ends lost 7 bases and 4 bases, in that order; junction bases with no gene match: 9.

The chain is built from TRBV11-1 and TRBJ2-5; 8 bases are shared with TRBD1. Germline V gene lookup returns CDR1 SGHAT and CDR2 FQDESV (reference sequence). V dropped 3 bases and J dropped 5; count of bases not matched to a gene: 8. The CDR3 runs to 15 residues. The CDR3 DNA follows: TGTGCCAGCAGCTTTTCAGGGGGCGGTACGGAGACCCAGTACTTC. Residues: CASSFSGGGTETQYF.

V gene TRBV6-4 combines with J gene TRBJ2-2, with a weak D call TRBD1 (5 bases). CDR1 is MRHNA, CDR2 SNTAGT, per germline. The V end lost 2 bases, the J end lost 0 bases, and 19 bases lay between the germline ends. The CDR3 has 19 residues. DNA of the CDR3: TGTGCCAGCAGTGACCTCTTCCAGGGATATATGGCGAACACCGGGGAGCTGTTTTTT. As protein: CASSDLFQGYMANTGELFF.